Listed below are T cell receptor beta chains from one sample, sequenced in a study of blood T cell repertoires in COVID-19. Assay used: immunoSEQ multiplex PCR; TCRdb lists only in-frame clones, some missing. The sample gives a few hundred thousand clones, 70% to 90% of which show up once; about 1.4% is in the top ten. The material sequenced was PBMCs or T cells enriched from blood (not recorded which). All receptors derive from a woman under 30 who had been exposed to COVID-19. CDR3s include the opening cysteine and the closing phenylalanine or tryptophan. The order of the fields is clone size, D gene, J gene, V gene, CDR3 DNA, CDR3 protein. D genes are given only for firm matches. Clone size is stated in some rows and not others, as once, few, many or a class when expanded.

size: NA; D: TRBD1; J: TRBJ1-4; V: TRBV27; DNA: TGTGCCAGCAGTCGGACAGGGGTCACTAATGAAAAACTGTTTTTT; CDR3: CASSRTGVTNEKLFF
size: NA; D: TRBD1; J: TRBJ1-5; V: TRBV5-1; DNA: TGCGCCAGCAGCCAAACAGGGGGCGCAGGGCAGCCCCAGCATTTT; CDR3: CASSQTGGAGQPQHF
size: NA; D: NA; J: TRBJ2-7; V: TRBV15; DNA: TGTGCCACCAGCAGAGCTAGATCCTACGAGCAGTACTTC; CDR3: CATSRARSYEQYF
size: NA; D: TRBD1; J: TRBJ2-5; V: TRBV11-3; DNA: TGTGCCAGCAGCTTGGGACAGGGGGCGCTGGGTCAAGAGACCCAGTACTTC; CDR3: CASSLGQGALGQETQYF
size: NA; D: NA; J: TRBJ1-4; V: TRBV27; DNA: TGTGCCAGCAGTTTATTTCTAGGGACTCACGAAAAACTGTTTTTT; CDR3: CASSLFLGTHEKLFF
size: NA; D: TRBD2; J: TRBJ2-1; V: TRBV7-8; DNA: TGTGCCAGCAGCCAGATGGGGCCGGGACTAGCGGGAAAGATCAGTGAGCAGTTCTTC; CDR3: CASSQMGPGLAGKISEQFF
size: once; D: NA; J: TRBJ1-4; V: TRBV6-5; DNA: TGTGCCAGCAGCGGAGGTGCAGCCGAAAAACTGTTTTTT; CDR3: CASSGGAAEKLFF
size: NA; D: NA; J: TRBJ1-1; V: TRBV5-4; DNA: TGTGCCAGCAGCTTGGTGACAGGGAACACTGAAGCTTTCTTT; CDR3: CASSLVTGNTEAFF
size: NA; D: NA; J: TRBJ1-1; V: TRBV18; DNA: TGTGCCAGCTCACCACCGAACGGACAGACAGGTTACGCTTTCTTT; CDR3: CASSPPNGQTGYAFF
size: NA; D: NA; J: TRBJ2-2; V: TRBV18; DNA: TGTGCCAGCTCACCTGGCGGGCATAACACCGGGGAGCTGTTTTTT; CDR3: CASSPGGHNTGELFF
size: NA; D: TRBD1; J: TRBJ2-2; V: TRBV19; DNA: TGTGCCAGTAGTATAGAACAGGGGGTTATGGCCGGGGAGCTGTTTTTT; CDR3: CASSIEQGVMAGELFF
size: NA; D: NA; J: TRBJ2-7; V: TRBV14; DNA: TGTGCCAGCAGCCAAGATGGGGGCATCTACGAGCAGTACTTC; CDR3: CASSQDGGIYEQYF
size: NA; D: TRBD2; J: TRBJ2-7; V: TRBV11-3; DNA: TGTGCCAGCAGCCCGGGACTAGCGGGACGGTACGAGCAGTACTTC; CDR3: CASSPGLAGRYEQYF
size: NA; D: TRBD1; J: TRBJ1-2; V: TRBV5-4; DNA: TGTGCCAGCAGCTCTGGACAGGGTCCCTATAACTATGGCTACACCTTC; CDR3: CASSSGQGPYNYGYTF
size: NA; D: NA; J: TRBJ2-1; V: TRBV21-1; DNA: TGTGCCAGCAGCAAACAGGAAGGACCGGGACAGGGGGACGATGAGCAGTTCTTC; CDR3: CASSKQEGPGQGDDEQFF
size: NA; D: NA; J: TRBJ2-5; V: TRBV27; DNA: TGTGCCAGCAGTCGCCCAGACCAAGAGACCCAGTACTTC; CDR3: CASSRPDQETQYF
size: NA; D: NA; J: TRBJ1-2; V: TRBV7-8; DNA: TGTGCCAGCAGCTTAGGAGGGAAAGGCTACACCTTC; CDR3: CASSLGGKGYTF
size: NA; D: TRBD1; J: TRBJ2-6; V: TRBV14; DNA: TGTGCCAGCAGCCAAGGACAGGGTTTTTTGGCCAACGTCCTGACTTTC; CDR3: CASSQGQGFLANVLTF
size: once; D: TRBD1; J: TRBJ1-4; V: TRBV24-1; DNA: TGTGCCACCAGTGAAACCGGGACAGGGGTAAACGAAAAACTGTTTTTT; CDR3: CATSETGTGVNEKLFF
size: NA; D: NA; J: TRBJ1-2; V: TRBV6-2/TRBV6-3; DNA: TGTGCCAGCAGTCAAGTTACGGGAGGCCCCTATGGCTACACCTTC; CDR3: CASSQVTGGPYGYTF
size: once; D: TRBD1; J: TRBJ2-3; V: TRBV7-2; DNA: TGTGCCAGCAGCTTAGCGGGATACAGGGGGTTGGGAAGCACAGATACGCAGTATTTT; CDR3: CASSLAGYRGLGSTDTQYF
size: NA; D: NA; J: TRBJ1-2; V: TRBV5-1; DNA: TGCGCCAGCAGCCCTCTGGGAGGGCAGGGCGGCTACACCTTC; CDR3: CASSPLGGQGGYTF
size: NA; D: NA; J: TRBJ1-3; V: TRBV7-8; DNA: TGTGCCAGCAGCTCCCTGGACTCCTCTGGAAACACCATATATTTT; CDR3: CASSSLDSSGNTIYF
size: NA; D: NA; J: TRBJ2-7; V: TRBV7-2; DNA: TGTGCCAGCAGCCTACTTGGGAGCGCCTACGAGCAGTACTTC; CDR3: CASSLLGSAYEQYF
size: NA; D: TRBD1; J: TRBJ2-3; V: TRBV30; DNA: TGTGCCTGGTCTCCGGGACAGTCCACAGATACGCAGTATTTT; CDR3: CAWSPGQSTDTQYF
size: NA; D: NA; J: TRBJ1-1; V: TRBV7-3; DNA: TGTGCCAGCAGCTCCGATACAGGGACTGAAGCTTTCTTT; CDR3: CASSSDTGTEAFF
size: NA; D: TRBD2; J: TRBJ2-3; V: TRBV4-3; DNA: TGCGCCAGCAGCCAAGTAGGGCTAGCGGGGTCCTTGGATACGCAGTATTTT; CDR3: CASSQVGLAGSLDTQYF
size: NA; D: TRBD1; J: TRBJ1-1; V: TRBV6-4; DNA: TGTGCCAGCAGTGACCCGACAGGGGCGTTGGAAACAAAGAACACTGAAGCTTTCTTT; CDR3: CASSDPTGALETKNTEAFF
size: NA; D: NA; J: TRBJ1-2; V: TRBV5-1; DNA: TGCGCCAGCAGCTTGGGGGCAGCCATGTCCTATGGCTACACCTTC; CDR3: CASSLGAAMSYGYTF
size: NA; D: TRBD2; J: TRBJ2-3; V: TRBV19; DNA: TGTGCCAGTAGCAACGAGGGACTAGCGGGAGCAGATACGCAGTATTTT; CDR3: CASSNEGLAGADTQYF
size: NA; D: TRBD2; J: TRBJ2-1; V: TRBV5-1; DNA: TGCGCCAGCAGCTTCGGACTAGCGGGCTCCTACAATGAGCAGTTCTTC; CDR3: CASSFGLAGSYNEQFF
size: NA; D: NA; J: TRBJ2-3; V: TRBV28; DNA: TGTGCCAGCAGTTCTAAGGGCAGGGGTCCAGCCACAGATACGCAGTATTTT; CDR3: CASSSKGRGPATDTQYF
size: NA; D: NA; J: TRBJ1-1; V: TRBV27; DNA: TGTGCCAGCAGTTTCGGACTAGGGGACACTGAAGCTTTCTTT; CDR3: CASSFGLGDTEAFF
size: NA; D: NA; J: TRBJ2-7; V: TRBV5-1; DNA: TGCGCCAGCAGCGCTCAGGCAGGGGACTACGAGCAGTACTTC; CDR3: CASSAQAGDYEQYF
size: NA; D: TRBD1; J: TRBJ2-7; V: TRBV6-5; DNA: TGTGCCAGCAGAACAGGGGTAAATTCCTACGAGCAGTACTTC; CDR3: CASRTGVNSYEQYF
size: NA; D: TRBD2; J: TRBJ2-7; V: TRBV5-1; DNA: TGCGCCAGCAGCTACATTTCAGGGACTAGCTCCTACGAGCAGTACTTC; CDR3: CASSYISGTSSYEQYF
size: NA; D: TRBD2; J: TRBJ2-1; V: TRBV14; DNA: TGTGCCAGCAGCCCCCTGGCGGGGGTATACAATGAGCAGTTCTTC; CDR3: CASSPLAGVYNEQFF
size: NA; D: TRBD2; J: TRBJ2-3; V: TRBV27; DNA: TGTGCCAGCAGTTCGCGGGAGGCCTCCCCAGATACGCAGTATTTT; CDR3: CASSSREASPDTQYF
size: NA; D: NA; J: TRBJ1-6; V: TRBV7-3; DNA: TGTGCCAGCAGCTTAAGCCCTCCCGGTTCACCCCTCCACTTT; CDR3: CASSLSPPGSPLHF
size: few; D: NA; J: TRBJ1-5; V: TRBV25-1; DNA: TGTGCCAGCAGTGAAGGGGGGATCCAGCCCCAGCATTTT; CDR3: CASSEGGIQPQHF
size: NA; D: NA; J: TRBJ2-5; V: TRBV10-3; DNA: TGTGCCATCAGTGAGTGGCGGGACGCCCAGTACTTC; CDR3: CAISEWRDAQYF
size: few; D: TRBD1; J: TRBJ2-2; V: TRBV5-4; DNA: TGTGCCAGCAATACAGGGGGCTTTGGGAACACCGGGGAGCTGTTTTTT; CDR3: CASNTGGFGNTGELFF
size: NA; D: NA; J: TRBJ2-5; V: TRBV2; DNA: TGTGCCAGCAGATGGGTAAGGGGCCAAGAGACCCAGTACTTC; CDR3: CASRWVRGQETQYF
size: NA; D: TRBD1; J: TRBJ1-1; V: TRBV9; DNA: TGTGCCAGCAGCGGACAGGGATCGGCTTTCTTT; CDR3: CASSGQGSAFF
size: NA; D: NA; J: TRBJ2-7; V: TRBV6-5; DNA: TGTGCCAGCAGTTACAACAGATACGAGCAGTACTTC; CDR3: CASSYNRYEQYF
size: NA; D: NA; J: TRBJ1-5; V: TRBV5-5; DNA: TGTGCCAGCAGCTTGGCGTATATCAATCAGCCCCAGCATTTT; CDR3: CASSLAYINQPQHF
size: NA; D: TRBD2; J: TRBJ2-3; V: TRBV30; DNA: TGTGCCTGGAGCCCTGGGGTAGCGGGGGGCTGGGCAGATACGCAGTATTTT; CDR3: CAWSPGVAGGWADTQYF
size: NA; D: TRBD2; J: TRBJ2-1; V: TRBV28; DNA: TGTGCCAGCAGCCTAGCGGGAGGCTACTACAATGAGCAGTTCTTC; CDR3: CASSLAGGYYNEQFF
size: NA; D: TRBD1; J: TRBJ2-7; V: TRBV27; DNA: TGTGCCAGCAGAAAGACAGGGGAAGGTACCTACGAGCAGTACTTC; CDR3: CASRKTGEGTYEQYF
size: NA; D: NA; J: TRBJ1-1; V: TRBV5-8; DNA: TGTGCCAGCAGCTTAAGTCCTTTGGGGGCGAAGAAATCTGAAGCTTTCTTT; CDR3: CASSLSPLGAKKSEAFF
size: NA; D: NA; J: TRBJ1-5; V: TRBV2; DNA: TGTGCCAGCAGGGATCAGGCTACTAGCAATCAGCCCCAGCATTTT; CDR3: CASRDQATSNQPQHF
size: NA; D: NA; J: TRBJ1-2; V: TRBV18; DNA: TGTGCCAGCTCACCATCGACAGACCCTAACTATGGCTACACCTTC; CDR3: CASSPSTDPNYGYTF
size: NA; D: TRBD2; J: TRBJ2-3; V: TRBV9; DNA: TGTGCCAGCAGCGTAGGTTCGATAGCGGGGTCAGATACGCAGTATTTT; CDR3: CASSVGSIAGSDTQYF
size: NA; D: NA; J: TRBJ2-1; V: TRBV27; DNA: TGTGCCAGCAGCGAGACCCGGGACAAGCAGTTCTTC; CDR3: CASSETRDKQFF
size: NA; D: TRBD1; J: TRBJ2-6; V: TRBV19; DNA: TGTGCCAGTAGCGGGACAGGGTCCGGGGCCAACGTCCTGACTTTC; CDR3: CASSGTGSGANVLTF
size: NA; D: NA; J: TRBJ2-7; V: TRBV19; DNA: TGTGCCCCCGACAGGAGTGAGCAGTACTTC; CDR3: CAPDRSEQYF
size: NA; D: TRBD1; J: TRBJ1-2; V: TRBV6-5; DNA: TGTGCCAGCAGTTACGGGACAGGGAATGGCTACACCTTC; CDR3: CASSYGTGNGYTF
size: NA; D: TRBD1; J: TRBJ2-7; V: TRBV28; DNA: TGTGCCAGCAGTCTTCAGGGGGACCTCTACTACGAGCAGTACTTC; CDR3: CASSLQGDLYYEQYF
size: NA; D: NA; J: TRBJ2-7; V: TRBV29-1; DNA: TGCAGCGTGGCCTCGACTGGTGTCGAGCAGTACTTC; CDR3: CSVASTGVEQYF